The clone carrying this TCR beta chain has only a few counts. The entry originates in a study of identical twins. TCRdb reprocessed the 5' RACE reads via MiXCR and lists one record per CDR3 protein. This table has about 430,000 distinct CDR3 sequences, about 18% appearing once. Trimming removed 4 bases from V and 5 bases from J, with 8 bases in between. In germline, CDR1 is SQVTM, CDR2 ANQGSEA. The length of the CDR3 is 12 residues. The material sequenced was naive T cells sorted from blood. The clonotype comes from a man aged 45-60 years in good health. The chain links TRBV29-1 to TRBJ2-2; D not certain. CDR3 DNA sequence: TGCAGCGTTGTACACGGGACCGGGGAGCTGTTTTTT. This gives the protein CSVVHGTGELFF.